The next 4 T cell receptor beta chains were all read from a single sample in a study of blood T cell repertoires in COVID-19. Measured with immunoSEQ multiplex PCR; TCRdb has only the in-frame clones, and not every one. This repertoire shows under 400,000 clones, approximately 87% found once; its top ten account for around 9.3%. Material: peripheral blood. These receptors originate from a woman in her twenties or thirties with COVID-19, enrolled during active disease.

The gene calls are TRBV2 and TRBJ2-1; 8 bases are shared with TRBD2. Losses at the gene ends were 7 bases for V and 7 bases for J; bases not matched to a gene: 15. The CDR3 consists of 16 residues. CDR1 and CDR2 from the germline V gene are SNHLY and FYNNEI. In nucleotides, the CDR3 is TGTGCCAGCATGAGCGGTAGCGGGACCTCTAAGAATGAGCAGTTCTTC. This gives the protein CASMSGSGTSKNEQFF. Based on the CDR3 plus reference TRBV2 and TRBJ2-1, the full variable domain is EPEVTQTPSHQVTQMGQEVILRCVPISNHLYFYWYRQILGQKVEFLVSFYNNEISEKSEIFDDQFSVERPDGSNFTLKIRSTKLEDSAMYFCASMSGSGTSKNEQFFGPGTRLTVL.

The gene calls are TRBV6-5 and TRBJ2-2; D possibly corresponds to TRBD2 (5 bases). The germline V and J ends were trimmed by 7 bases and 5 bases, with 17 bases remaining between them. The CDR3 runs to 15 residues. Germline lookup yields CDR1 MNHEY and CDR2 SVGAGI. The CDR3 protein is CASTILTSGTGELFF. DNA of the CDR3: TGTGCCAGCACCATCTTAACCTCGGGGACCGGGGAGCTGTTTTTT.

CDR3 DNA sequence: TGTGCCAGCAGAAAGGGACTAGCGGGAGGCACAGATACGCAGTATTTT. Translation gives CASRKGLAGGTDTQYF. J is TRBJ2-3 and V is TRBV2, with TRBD2 matching over 14 bases. This CDR3 comprises 16 residues. J lost 1 base, V lost 6 bases, and 3 bases had no gene match. Germline values: CDR1 SNHLY, CDR2 FYNNEI.

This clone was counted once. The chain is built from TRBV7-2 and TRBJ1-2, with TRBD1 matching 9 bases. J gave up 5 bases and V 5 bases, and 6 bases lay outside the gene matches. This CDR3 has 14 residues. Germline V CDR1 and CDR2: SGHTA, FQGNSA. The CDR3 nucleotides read TGTGCCAGCAGCCCCCTAGGACAGGGGTATGGCTACACCTTC. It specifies CASSPLGQGYGYTF.